This T cell receptor beta chain was identified in a study of shared clonotypes between healthy human individuals. The V and J ends lost 0 bases and 0 bases respectively, with 13 bases between them. The CDR3 is made up of 16 amino acids. The germline V gene has CDR1 SGHRS and CDR2 YFSETQ. This clone was seen once. Profiled with immunoSEQ multiplex PCR; TCRdb holds only in-frame clones, not every one. The table has about 2 million clones, roughly 94% seen once. The TCR was taken from a man between 18 and 35 years old in good health. The chain uses TRBV5-1 and TRBJ2-7; tentatively, D is TRBD1 (6 bases). Material: naive CD4+ T cells sorted from blood. Subset described: CD45RA+ positively selected. CDR3 protein: CASSLEVTGSSYEQYF. CDR3 DNA: TGCGCCAGCAGCTTGGAAGTCACAGGGAGCTCCTACGAGCAGTACTTC.